This TCR beta chain was captured in a study of blood T cells in healthy people across ages. For the study at large: Per every two T cells, about one barcoded beta molecule was captured by template switching.

Next came a second PCR, run for about 6 to 12 cycles, which used a sample-barcoded 5' primer along with a J-beta primer mix. Paired-end reads containing CDR3 totaled no fewer than 2.5 million for each sample. From the 5' RACE reads, TCRdb called clonotypes with MiXCR, one entry per CDR3 protein. The sample lists 1.5 million to 2 million distinct CDR3 sequences, roughly 28% occurring once. This clonotype was counted ten times or more. No antigen is known for it. The CDR3 contains 15 residues. V lost 7 bases to trimming and J lost 3 bases; unmatched junction nucleotides: 13. CDR1 and CDR2 from the germline V gene are SQVTM and ANQGSEA. Study-level results: It was held that diversity estimates obtained from one million T cells represented underestimates. Naive T cell percentage strongly correlated with TCR beta diversity.

The sample was blood. This rearrangement joins TRBV29-1 to TRBJ2-7, with TRBD2 matching over 9 bases. The TCR was taken from a woman younger than 45 in good health. The CDR3 is CSAAGTSYTLYEQYF. CDR3 DNA sequence: TGCAGCGCAGCCGGGACTAGCTATACTCTCTACGAGCAGTACTTC.